The 8 T cell receptor beta chains below were found in one sample sequenced in a study of OX40 agonist ivuxolimab in advanced cancers. The protocol was immunoSEQ multiplex PCR, while the TCRdb copy is restricted to in-frame clones and leaves out a portion. Of around 70,000 clones in the sample, roughly 86% were seen once. The specimen comprised CD4+ or CD8+ T cells sorted from blood, sampled in a trial of the OX40 agonist ivuxolimab. The source of these receptors is an adult with an advanced solid tumor such as melanoma, head and neck, liver or kidney cancer.

As DNA, the CDR3 is TGTGCCAGTACAGGGGCTACCTGGATAAACTATGGCTACACCTTC. Its translation: CASTGATWINYGYTF. The chain has TRBV19 and TRBJ1-2, with D possibly being TRBD1 (6 bases). Germline assignment: CDR1 LNHDA and CDR2 SQIVND (reference sequence). The CDR3 runs to 15 residues. V was trimmed by 7 bases and J by 2 bases, leaving 17 bases between them.

The V gene is TRBV2, the J gene TRBJ2-5, with 10 bases aligning to TRBD1. The CDR3 consists of 14 residues. Losses at the gene ends were 2 bases for V and 5 bases for J; bases not matched to a gene: 2. CDR1 and CDR2 from the germline V gene are SNHLY and FYNNEI. The CDR3 nucleotides are TGTGCCAGCAGTGAAAGGACAGGGGGGGAGACCCAGTACTTC. Its protein is CASSERTGGETQYF.

The rearrangement joins TRBV5-1 to TRBJ2-1; 10 bases match TRBD2. V was pared by 1 base and J by 4 bases, with 8 bases of the junction left unmatched. The CDR3 has 17 amino acids. CDR1 and CDR2 (germline): SGHRS, YFSETQ. The DNA for the CDR3 is TGCGCCAGCAGCTTGACAGGGGGACTAGCGAAGTACAATGAGCAGTTCTTC. Residues: CASSLTGGLAKYNEQFF.

V gene TRBV6-5 combines with J gene TRBJ1-5, with a weak D call TRBD1 (5 bases). CDR1 MNHEY and CDR2 SVGAGI come from the germline V gene. The V and J ends lost 7 bases and 4 bases respectively, with 14 bases between them. This CDR3 is 14 amino acids long. The CDR3 DNA reads TGTGCCAGCAACGCTATGACAGCAAATCAGCCCCAGCATTTT. As protein: CASNAMTANQPQHF.

This chain links TRBV19 with TRBJ1-6; TRBD1 matches at 8 bases. CDR1 is LNHDA, CDR2 SQIVND, per germline (reference sequence). The CDR3 is made up of 16 amino acids. V was clipped by 4 bases and J by 10 bases; unmatched bases: 12. CDR3 nucleotides: TGTGCCAGTAGTAACACAGGGGGGGCCTCCAGATCACCCCTCCACTTT. The encoded protein is CASSNTGGASRSPLHF.

The chain carries TRBV30 and TRBJ1-2; 7 bases map to TRBD1. V trimming: 2 bases; J trimming: 6 bases; junction bases outside the gene matches: 12. Germline CDR1 GTSNPN, CDR2 SVGIG (reference sequence). The CDR3 runs to 15 residues. The CDR3 spells CAWSQWAGGTNGYTF. In DNA form, the CDR3 reads TGTGCCTGGAGTCAGTGGGCAGGGGGGACGAATGGCTACACCTTC.

For this clone: An end of the junction does not agree with germline; a read error may underlie this. V usage is TRBV7-7 and J usage is TRBJ2-2; weak D call: TRBD2 (7 bases). CDR1 SSHAT and CDR2 FNYEAQ come from the germline V gene (reference sequence). The length of the CDR3 is 15 residues. As DNA, the CDR3 is TGTGCTAGCAGCTCCCTAGGGGGGGCGGCCGGGGAGCTGTTTTTT. Encoded protein: CASSSLGGAAGELFF. Full variable domain (rest looked up from reference TRBV7-7 and TRBJ2-2): GAGVSQSPRYKVTKRGQDVTLRCDPISSHATLYWYQQALGQGPEFLTYFNYEAQPDKSGLPSDRFSAERPEGSISTLTIQRTEQRDSAMYRCASSSLGGAAGELFFGEGSRLTVL.

The V and J genes are TRBV5-1 and TRBJ2-3, with D perhaps TRBD1 (5 bases). V was shortened by 2 bases and J by 4 bases, with 14 bases between the two germline ends. The CDR3 runs to 15 residues. Germline V gene data show CDR1 as SGHRS and CDR2 as YFSETQ. CDR3 sequence: CASSFSLLGADTQYF. CDR3 bases: TGCGCCAGCAGCTTCTCACTGCTAGGGGCAGATACGCAGTATTTT.